This T cell receptor beta chain was observed in a study of beta chain features in type 1 diabetes. Study-level results: Although PCR might favor shorter templates, it would do so equally in patients and controls. The similarity of naive, central memory and Treg TCRB repertoires appeared greater among patients than among healthy donors. A moderate, significant TCRB CDR3 shortening appeared in type 1 diabetes across four CD4+ subsets.

TCRB transcripts that were expressed got sequenced, as all of the isolated RNA had been reverse transcribed. Assay used: immunoSEQ multiplex PCR; TCRdb lists only in-frame clones, some missing. The repertoire holds hundreds of thousands of clones, with around 8% as singletons. Germline V gives CDR1 SGHTA, CDR2 FQGTGA. The CDR3 length is 15 residues. V was pared by 1 base and J by 3 bases, with 10 bases between. With respect to this clone: Its antigen is as yet unknown.

This receptor was identified in a woman younger than 30 in good health. V gene TRBV7-3 combines with J gene TRBJ2-1; D not certain. The sequenced sample consisted of central memory CD4+ T cells from blood. The CDR3, as DNA: TGTGCCAGCAGCTTAATGGGATCACTCTACAATGAGCAGTTCTTC. Its translation: CASSLMGSLYNEQFF.